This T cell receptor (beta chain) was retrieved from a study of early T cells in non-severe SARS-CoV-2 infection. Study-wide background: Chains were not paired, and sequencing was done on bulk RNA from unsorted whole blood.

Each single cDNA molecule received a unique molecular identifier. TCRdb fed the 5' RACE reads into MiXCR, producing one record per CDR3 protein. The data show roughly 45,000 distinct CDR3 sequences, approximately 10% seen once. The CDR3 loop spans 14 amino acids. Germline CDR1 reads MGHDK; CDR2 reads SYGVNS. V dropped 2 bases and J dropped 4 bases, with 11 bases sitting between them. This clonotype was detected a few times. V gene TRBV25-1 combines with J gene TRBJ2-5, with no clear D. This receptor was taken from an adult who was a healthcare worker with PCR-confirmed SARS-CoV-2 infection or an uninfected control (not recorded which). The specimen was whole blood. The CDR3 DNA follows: TGTGCCAGCAGTGAAGGCAGTGGTATAGAGACCCAGTACTTC. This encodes CASSEGSGIETQYF.